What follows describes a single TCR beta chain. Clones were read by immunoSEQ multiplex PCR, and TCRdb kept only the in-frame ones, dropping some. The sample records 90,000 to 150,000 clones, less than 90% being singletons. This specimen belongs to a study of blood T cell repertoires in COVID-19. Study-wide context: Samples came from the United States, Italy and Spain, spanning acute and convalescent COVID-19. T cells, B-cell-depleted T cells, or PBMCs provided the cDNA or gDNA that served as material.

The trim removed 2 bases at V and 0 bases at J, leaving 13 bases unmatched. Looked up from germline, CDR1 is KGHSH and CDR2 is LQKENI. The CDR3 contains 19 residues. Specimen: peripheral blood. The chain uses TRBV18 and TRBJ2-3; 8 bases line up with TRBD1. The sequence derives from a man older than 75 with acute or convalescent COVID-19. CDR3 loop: CASSPKSRQGTSSTDTQYF. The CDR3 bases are TGTGCCAGCTCACCAAAGTCTAGACAGGGGACCTCTAGCACAGATACGCAGTATTTT.